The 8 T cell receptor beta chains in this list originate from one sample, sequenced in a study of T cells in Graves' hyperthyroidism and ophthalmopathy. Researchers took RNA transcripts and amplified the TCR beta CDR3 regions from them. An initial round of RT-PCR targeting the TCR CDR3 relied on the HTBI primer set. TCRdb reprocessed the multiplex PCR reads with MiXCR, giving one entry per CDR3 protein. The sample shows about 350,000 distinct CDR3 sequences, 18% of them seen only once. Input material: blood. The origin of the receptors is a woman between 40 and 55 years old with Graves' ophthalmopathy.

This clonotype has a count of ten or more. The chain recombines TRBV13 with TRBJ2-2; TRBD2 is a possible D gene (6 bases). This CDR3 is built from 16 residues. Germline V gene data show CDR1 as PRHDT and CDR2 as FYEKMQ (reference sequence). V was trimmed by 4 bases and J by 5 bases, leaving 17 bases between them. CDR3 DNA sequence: TGTGCCAGCAGCTCCGGGGGAGCAGGAGGGACCGGGGAGCTGTTTTTT. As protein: CASSSGGAGGTGELFF.

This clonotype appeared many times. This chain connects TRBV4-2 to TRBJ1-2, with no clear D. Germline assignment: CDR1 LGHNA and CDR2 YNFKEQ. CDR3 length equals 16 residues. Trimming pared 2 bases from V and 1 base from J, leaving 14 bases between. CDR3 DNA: TGTGCCAGCAGCCAAACGGGCAATTCCCTTAACTATGGCTACACCTTC. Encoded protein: CASSQTGNSLNYGYTF.

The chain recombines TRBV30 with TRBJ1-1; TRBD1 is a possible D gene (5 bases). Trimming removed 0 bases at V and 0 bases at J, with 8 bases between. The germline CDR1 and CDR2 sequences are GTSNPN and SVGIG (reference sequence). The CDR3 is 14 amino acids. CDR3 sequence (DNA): TGTGCCTGGAGTGTAAAGGGGATGAACACTGAAGCTTTCTTT. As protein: CAWSVKGMNTEAFF.

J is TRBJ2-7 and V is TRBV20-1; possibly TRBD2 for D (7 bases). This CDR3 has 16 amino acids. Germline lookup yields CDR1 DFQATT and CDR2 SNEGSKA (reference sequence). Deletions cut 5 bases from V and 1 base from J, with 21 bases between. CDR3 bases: TGCAGTGCTGTACCACCCGGGGGGCGCAGTTCCTACGAGCAGTACTTC. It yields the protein CSAVPPGGRSSYEQYF.

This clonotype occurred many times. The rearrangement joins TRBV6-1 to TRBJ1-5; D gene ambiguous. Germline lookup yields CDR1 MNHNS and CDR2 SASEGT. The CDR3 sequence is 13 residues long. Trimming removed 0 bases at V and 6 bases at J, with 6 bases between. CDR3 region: CASSEAWGQPQHF. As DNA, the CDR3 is TGTGCCAGCAGTGAAGCATGGGGTCAGCCCCAGCATTTT.

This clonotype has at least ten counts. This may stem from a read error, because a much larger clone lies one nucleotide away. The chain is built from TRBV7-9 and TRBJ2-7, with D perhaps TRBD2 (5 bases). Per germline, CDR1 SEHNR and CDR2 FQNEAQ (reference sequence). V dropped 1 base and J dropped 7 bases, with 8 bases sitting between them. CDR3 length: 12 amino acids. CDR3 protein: CASSLVTGEQYF. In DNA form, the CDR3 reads TGTGCCAGCAGCTTAGTTACGGGGGAGCAGTACTTC.

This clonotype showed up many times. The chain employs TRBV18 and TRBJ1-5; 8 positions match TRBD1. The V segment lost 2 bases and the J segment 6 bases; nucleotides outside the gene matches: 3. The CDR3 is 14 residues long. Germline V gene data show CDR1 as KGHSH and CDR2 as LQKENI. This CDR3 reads CASSPGQGAQPQHF. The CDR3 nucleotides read TGTGCCAGCTCACCAGGACAGGGTGCTCAGCCCCAGCATTTT.

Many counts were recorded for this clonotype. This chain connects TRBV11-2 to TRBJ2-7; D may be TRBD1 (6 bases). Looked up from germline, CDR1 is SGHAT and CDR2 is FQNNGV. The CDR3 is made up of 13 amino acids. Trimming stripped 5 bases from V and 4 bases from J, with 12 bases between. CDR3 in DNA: TGTGCCAGCAGCGTCTTGACAGGATACGAGCAGTACTTC. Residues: CASSVLTGYEQYF.